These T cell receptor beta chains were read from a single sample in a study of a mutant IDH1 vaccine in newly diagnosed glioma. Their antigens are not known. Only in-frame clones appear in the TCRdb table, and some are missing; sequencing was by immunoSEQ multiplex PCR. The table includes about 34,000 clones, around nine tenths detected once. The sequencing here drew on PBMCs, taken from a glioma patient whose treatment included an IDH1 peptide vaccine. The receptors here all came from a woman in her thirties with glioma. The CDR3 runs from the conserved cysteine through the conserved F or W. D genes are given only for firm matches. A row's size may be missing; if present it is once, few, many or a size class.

CDR3 protein: CASSGETAAYEQYF
CDR3 DNA: TGTGCCAGCAGCGGAGAGACAGCGGCCTACGAGCAGTACTTC
clone size: -
V gene: TRBV7-2
D gene: -
J gene: TRBJ2-7

CDR3 protein: CASPKGGNDTQYF
CDR3 DNA: TGTGCCAGCCCAAAGGGGGGCAACGATACGCAGTATTTT
clone size: -
V gene: TRBV19
D gene: -
J gene: TRBJ2-3

CDR3 protein: CASSSHRVQETQYF
CDR3 DNA: TGTGCCAGCAGCTCGCACAGGGTGCAAGAGACCCAGTACTTC
clone size: -
V gene: TRBV13
D gene: -
J gene: TRBJ2-5

CDR3 protein: CASSTTDSPGGELFF
CDR3 DNA: TGCGCCAGCAGCACCACGGACAGCCCCGGCGGGGAGCTGTTTTTT
clone size: -
V gene: TRBV5-1
D gene: -
J gene: TRBJ2-2

CDR3 protein: CASSLVVGERSGNTIYF
CDR3 DNA: TGCGCCAGCAGCTTGGTTGTCGGAGAGCGGAGTGGAAACACCATATATTTT
clone size: -
V gene: TRBV5-1
D gene: -
J gene: TRBJ1-3

CDR3 protein: CTSSQEGTGRIGETQYF
CDR3 DNA: TGCACCAGCAGCCAAGAGGGAACAGGGAGAATAGGGGAGACCCAGTACTTC
clone size: -
V gene: TRBV1
D gene: -
J gene: TRBJ2-5

CDR3 protein: CASSASGGFWNEKLFF
CDR3 DNA: TGTGCCAGCAGTGCCTCGGGAGGATTCTGGAATGAAAAACTGTTTTTT
clone size: -
V gene: TRBV6-1
D gene: -
J gene: TRBJ1-4

CDR3 protein: CASSFFSADTQYF
CDR3 DNA: TGTGCCAGCAGCTTCTTTTCGGCGGATACGCAGTATTTT
clone size: -
V gene: TRBV5-4
D gene: -
J gene: TRBJ2-3

CDR3 protein: CASSLDGFLGTEAFF
CDR3 DNA: TGTGCCAGCAGCTTAGATGGGTTCCTGGGCACTGAAGCTTTCTTT
clone size: -
V gene: TRBV7-9
D gene: -
J gene: TRBJ1-1

CDR3 protein: CAGAPRMNTEAFF
CDR3 DNA: TGTGCCGGGGCGCCAAGGATGAACACTGAAGCTTTCTTT
clone size: -
V gene: TRBV6-1
D gene: -
J gene: TRBJ1-1

CDR3 protein: CASSWAGGPREQYF
CDR3 DNA: TGTGCCAGTAGTTGGGCAGGGGGCCCACGGGAGCAGTACTTC
clone size: -
V gene: TRBV19
D gene: TRBD1
J gene: TRBJ2-7

CDR3 protein: CASSSQGARSPLHF
CDR3 DNA: TGTGCCAGCAGTTCACAGGGGGCGAGGTCACCCCTCCACTTT
clone size: few
V gene: TRBV5-4
D gene: TRBD1
J gene: TRBJ1-6

CDR3 protein: CASSVLAGGRTYEQYF
CDR3 DNA: TGTGCCAGCAGCGTCTTAGCGGGGGGGCGGACCTACGAGCAGTACTTC
clone size: -
V gene: TRBV7-2
D gene: TRBD2
J gene: TRBJ2-7

CDR3 protein: CASSPPGTPTGQPQHF
CDR3 DNA: TGTGCCAGCTCACCACCAGGCACCCCGACGGGTCAGCCCCAGCATTTT
clone size: -
V gene: TRBV18
D gene: -
J gene: TRBJ1-5

CDR3 protein: CASSHARMVGTTSFEQYF
CDR3 DNA: TGTGCCAGCAGCCATGCCCGCATGGTAGGGACCACCTCTTTCGAGCAGTACTTC
clone size: -
V gene: TRBV5-6
D gene: -
J gene: TRBJ2-7

CDR3 protein: CASSSSGDYEQYF
CDR3 DNA: TGCGCCAGCAGTAGTAGCGGGGACTACGAGCAGTACTTC
clone size: -
V gene: TRBV10-1
D gene: TRBD2
J gene: TRBJ2-7

CDR3 protein: CASSPLNTCYEQYF
CDR3 DNA: TGTGCCAGCAGCCCCCTCAACACCTGCTACGAGCAGTACTTC
clone size: medium-sized
V gene: TRBV4-2
D gene: -
J gene: TRBJ2-7

CDR3 protein: CASSLDMNTEAFF
CDR3 DNA: TGTGCCAGCAGCTTAGATATGAACACTGAAGCTTTCTTT
clone size: -
V gene: TRBV7-9
D gene: -
J gene: TRBJ1-1

CDR3 protein: CASSIGGERWGNTIYF
CDR3 DNA: TGTGCCAGTAGTATCGGAGGGGAGCGGTGGGGAAACACCATATATTTT
clone size: -
V gene: TRBV19
D gene: -
J gene: TRBJ1-3

CDR3 protein: CASSQLPWGYYGYTF
CDR3 DNA: TGCGCCAGCAGCCAATTGCCGTGGGGGTACTATGGCTACACCTTC
clone size: -
V gene: TRBV4-1
D gene: -
J gene: TRBJ1-2

CDR3 protein: CATLGGHSYEQYF
CDR3 DNA: TGTGCCACCCTGGGCGGTCACTCCTACGAGCAGTACTTC
clone size: once
V gene: TRBV6-5
D gene: -
J gene: TRBJ2-7

CDR3 protein: CASSPTGGNTEAFF
CDR3 DNA: TGTGCCAGTAGTCCTACAGGGGGCAACACTGAAGCTTTCTTT
clone size: once
V gene: TRBV19
D gene: TRBD1
J gene: TRBJ1-1

CDR3 protein: CASSEGLGQGVTFF
CDR3 DNA: TGTGCCAGCAGTGAAGGTCTGGGACAGGGGGTAACTTTCTTT
clone size: -
V gene: TRBV2
D gene: TRBD1
J gene: TRBJ1-1

CDR3 protein: CASSLDQGTNTIYF
CDR3 DNA: TGCGCCAGCAGCTTGGATCAGGGAACGAACACCATATATTTT
clone size: -
V gene: TRBV5-1
D gene: -
J gene: TRBJ1-3

CDR3 protein: CASSPGMGNQPQHF
CDR3 DNA: TGTGCCAGTAGTCCCGGGATGGGCAATCAGCCCCAGCATTTT
clone size: -
V gene: TRBV19
D gene: -
J gene: TRBJ1-5

CDR3 protein: CASSDPGAGSNTEAFF
CDR3 DNA: TGTGCCAGCAGTGATCCGGGGGCGGGATCCAACACTGAAGCTTTCTTT
clone size: -
V gene: TRBV2
D gene: -
J gene: TRBJ1-1